Detailed here is one T cell receptor beta chain. The antigen remains undetermined. One tube held mixed TRB-A and TRB-B primer pools for touch-down PCR. With the multiplex PCR reads reprocessed, TCRdb shows one record per CDR3 protein and no DNA. Its table records some 11,000 distinct CDR3 sequences. The data were obtained in a study of T cell clusters in autoimmune cytopenias. Whole-study context: Healthy control donors averaged approximately 56 years of age, with a median of approximately 59 years. Study-wide findings and caveats: Functional roles of the in silico T cell clusters still await experimental validation.

TRB was amplified from roughly 250 ng of peripheral blood genomic DNA per sample. In germline, CDR1 is KGHDR, CDR2 SFDVKD. The CDR3 sequence is 15 residues long. Separately, the same data were catalogued under a study of T cell repertoires in aging, cancer and after chemotherapy.

This receptor was identified in a human donor in good health. The specimen sequenced was peripheral blood. The chain uses TRBV24-1 and TRBJ2-1; TCRdb reports TRBD1, a call that lacks DNA to check it against. The CDR3 loop reads CATSDPQGRYNEQFF.